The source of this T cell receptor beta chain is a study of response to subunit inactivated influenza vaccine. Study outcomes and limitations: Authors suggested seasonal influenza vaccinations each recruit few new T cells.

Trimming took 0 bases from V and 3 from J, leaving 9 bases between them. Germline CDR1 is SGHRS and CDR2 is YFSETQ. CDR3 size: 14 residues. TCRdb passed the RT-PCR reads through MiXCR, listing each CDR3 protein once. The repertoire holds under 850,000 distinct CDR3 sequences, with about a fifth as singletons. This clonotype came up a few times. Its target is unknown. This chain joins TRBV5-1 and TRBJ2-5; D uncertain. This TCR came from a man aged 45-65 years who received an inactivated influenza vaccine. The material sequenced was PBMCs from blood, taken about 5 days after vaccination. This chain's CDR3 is CASSLAPAEETQYF. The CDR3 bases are TGCGCCAGCAGCTTGGCCCCGGCCGAAGAGACCCAGTACTTC. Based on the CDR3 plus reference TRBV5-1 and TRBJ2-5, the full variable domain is KAGVTQTPRYLIKTRGQQVTLSCSPISGHRSVSWYQQTPGQGLQFLFEYFSETQRNKGNFPGRFSGRQFSNSRSEMNVSTLELGDSALYLCASSLAPAEETQYFGPGTRLLVL.